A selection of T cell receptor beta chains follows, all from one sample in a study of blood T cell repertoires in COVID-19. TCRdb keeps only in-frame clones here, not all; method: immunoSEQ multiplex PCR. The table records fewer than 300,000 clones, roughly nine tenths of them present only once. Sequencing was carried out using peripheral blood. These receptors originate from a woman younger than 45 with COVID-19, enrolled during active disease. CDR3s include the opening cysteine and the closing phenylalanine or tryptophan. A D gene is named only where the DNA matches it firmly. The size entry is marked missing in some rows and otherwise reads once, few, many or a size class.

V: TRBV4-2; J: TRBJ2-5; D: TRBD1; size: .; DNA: TGTGCCAGCAGCCCTAGGACAGGGGAGGTGACCCAGTACTTC; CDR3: CASSPRTGEVTQYF
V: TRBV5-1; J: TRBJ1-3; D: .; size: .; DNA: TGCGCCAGCAGCTTGGGAGGCGGCTCTGGAAACACCATATATTTT; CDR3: CASSLGGGSGNTIYF
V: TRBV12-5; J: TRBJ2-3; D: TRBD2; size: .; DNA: TGTGCCACAGCCCCGGGAACTAGCGTATCAGATACGCAGTATTTT; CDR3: CATAPGTSVSDTQYF
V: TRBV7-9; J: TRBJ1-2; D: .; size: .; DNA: TGTGCCAGCAGCTTAATATCCCAGGGCGGAGGCTACACCTTC; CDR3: CASSLISQGGGYTF
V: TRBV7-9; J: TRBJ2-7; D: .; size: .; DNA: TGTGCCAGCAGCTCGACGAAGAGCGGGCCACCCTACGAGCAGTACTTC; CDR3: CASSSTKSGPPYEQYF
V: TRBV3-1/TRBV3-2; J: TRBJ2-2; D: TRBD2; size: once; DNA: TGTGCCAGCAGATCGAATCTAGCGGGGGACGAGACCGGGGAGCTGTTTTTT; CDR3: CASRSNLAGDETGELFF
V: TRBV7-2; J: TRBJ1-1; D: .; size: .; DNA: TGTGCCAGCAGCCATAGGCGGTCCCGACCGTTGAACACTGAAGCTTTCTTT; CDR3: CASSHRRSRPLNTEAFF
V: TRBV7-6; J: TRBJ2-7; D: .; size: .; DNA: TGTGCCAGCAGCTTAGGCAAGGGGCCGATCTACGAGCAGTACTTC; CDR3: CASSLGKGPIYEQYF
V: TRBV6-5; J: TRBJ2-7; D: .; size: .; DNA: TGTGCCAGCAGTTCCGCTGCAGGCGGGCGGTACGAGCAGTACTTC; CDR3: CASSSAAGGRYEQYF
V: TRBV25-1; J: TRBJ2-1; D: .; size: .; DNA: TGTGCCACGGAGGAGGTGAGCAAGTTCTTC; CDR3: CATEEVSKFF
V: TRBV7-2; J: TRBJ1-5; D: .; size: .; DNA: TGTGCCAGCAGCTTTGGGGCTAAACCTAATCAGCCCCAGCATTTT; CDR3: CASSFGAKPNQPQHF
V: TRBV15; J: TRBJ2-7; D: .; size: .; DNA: TGTGCCACCAGCGACCGGGACAAGGGCTTCTACGAGCAGTACTTC; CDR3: CATSDRDKGFYEQYF
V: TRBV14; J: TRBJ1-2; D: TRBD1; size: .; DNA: TGTGCCAGTAGACTCACAGGGGGTGGCTACACCTTC; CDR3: CASRLTGGGYTF
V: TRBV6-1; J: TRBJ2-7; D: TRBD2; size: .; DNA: TGTGCCAGCAGTGAAGCGATCGCGGGGGACCCCTTCGAGCAGTACTTC; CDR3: CASSEAIAGDPFEQYF
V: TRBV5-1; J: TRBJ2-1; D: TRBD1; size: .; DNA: TGCGCCAGCAGCTCCCAGGGGGCTGGCACCTACAATGAGCAGTTCTTC; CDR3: CASSSQGAGTYNEQFF
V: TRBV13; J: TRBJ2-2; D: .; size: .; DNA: TGTGCCAGCAGGGACAGAAACACCGGGGAGCTGTTTTTT; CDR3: CASRDRNTGELFF
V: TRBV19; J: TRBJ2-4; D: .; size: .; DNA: TGTGCCAGTAGTCCGGCGGCCGAAAACATTCAGTACTTC; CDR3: CASSPAAENIQYF
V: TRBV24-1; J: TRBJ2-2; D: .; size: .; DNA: TGTGCCACCAGTGATCCTTCGATTACTGCCGGGGAGCTGTTTTTT; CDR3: CATSDPSITAGELFF
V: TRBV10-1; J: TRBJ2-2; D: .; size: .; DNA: TGCGCCAGCAGACCGGGACTTTTGAACACCGGGGAGCTGTTTTTT; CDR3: CASRPGLLNTGELFF
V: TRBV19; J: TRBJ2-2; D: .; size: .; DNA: TGTGCCAGTAAAATGTCCGGAGCGGTGAACACCGGGGAGCTGTTTTTT; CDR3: CASKMSGAVNTGELFF
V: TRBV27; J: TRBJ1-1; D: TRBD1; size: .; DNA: TGTGCCAGCAGTTTACGACAGGGACCCTTGGGCACTGAAGCTTTCTTT; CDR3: CASSLRQGPLGTEAFF
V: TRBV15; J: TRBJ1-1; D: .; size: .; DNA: TGTGCCACCAGCAGAGGACCCGGGACAGAAGCTTTCTTT; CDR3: CATSRGPGTEAFF
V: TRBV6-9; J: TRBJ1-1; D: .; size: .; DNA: TGTGCCGCTCCTCTACAGGGTAGGGCGATGAGGTCAGAAGCTTTCTTT; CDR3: CAAPLQGRAMRSEAFF
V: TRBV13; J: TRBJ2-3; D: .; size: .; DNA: TGTGCCACCGCGAAGGGGCGAGATACGCAGTATTTT; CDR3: CATAKGRDTQYF
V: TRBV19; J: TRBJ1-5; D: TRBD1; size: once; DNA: TGTGCCAGTAGTATCCCTCCTCGGACAGGCGGCGGGGAGCCCCAGCATTTT; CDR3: CASSIPPRTGGGEPQHF
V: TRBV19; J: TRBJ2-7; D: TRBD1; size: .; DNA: TGTGCCAGTAGCGGGACAGGGCTCTCCTACGAGCAGTACTTC; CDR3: CASSGTGLSYEQYF
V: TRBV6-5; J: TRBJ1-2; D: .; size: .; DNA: TGTGCCAGCAGTTATAGTCTGGGGGCCGGCTACACCTTC; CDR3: CASSYSLGAGYTF
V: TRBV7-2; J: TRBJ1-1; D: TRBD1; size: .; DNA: TGTGCCAGCAGCGCCCGACAGGGGGCTAGCACTGAAGCTTTCTTT; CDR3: CASSARQGASTEAFF